This record concerns one T cell receptor (beta chain) sequence. Its antigen is as yet unknown. With 60 Vbeta and 13 Jbeta primers, the PCR was carried out. Some clones are missing from TCRdb's copy, which holds only in-frame ones; the method was immunoSEQ multiplex PCR. The table includes about 150,000 clones, around 77% detected once. The data originate from a study of cytomegalovirus exposure and HLA in healthy donors. Study findings and constraints: In a later analysis, specific HLA alleles were associated with 16,000 or so TCR beta sequences at a 0.05 false discovery rate. While the bulk of TCR sequences proved rare, some public TCRs turned up in many donors.

The sequence was collected from a woman between 40 and 50 years old in good health and CMV-seropositive. Material for sequencing was PBMCs.

This chain's CDR3 is CASSYGGFEQYF. CDR3 coding DNA: TGTGCCAGCAGTTACGGGGGGTTCGAGCAGTACTTC. The chain has TRBV6-5 and TRBJ2-7, with TRBD2 as a possible D gene (6 bases). Trimming left V 2 bases short and J 6 bases short, with 8 bases between. Germline loops: CDR1 MNHEY, CDR2 SVGAGI. The CDR3 is 12 residues long.